This entry describes one T cell receptor beta chain. Its specificity is not known. Separation from the roughly 680-subject first cohort characterized the roughly 110-subject validation cohort, to which the donors belonged. The source of the sample is a study of cytomegalovirus exposure and HLA in healthy donors. Study-level information: The 650 to 850 first-cohort repertoires and the 100 to 150 validation repertoires shared the same platform, a later analysis reported.

CDR1 KGHSH and CDR2 LQKENI come from the germline V gene. This CDR3 contains 16 residues. The ends were cut back, 2 bases at V and 0 bases at J, with 8 bases in the middle. This table comes from immunoSEQ multiplex PCR, and its TCRdb copy is limited to in-frame clones, with some not included. The sample has approximately 76,000 clones, 94% seen once; the top ten hold less than 2.5%. Study-wide results and caveats: A later analysis found first-cohort TCR clusters tended to co-occur in the approximately 110 validation repertoires. Confirmation in vitro established that a few CMV-associated chains were specific for CMV antigens.

The chain couples TRBV18 to TRBJ2-6; D gene uncertain. Sequenced sample: PBMCs. This clonotype was sampled from a young woman in good health and CMV-seronegative. The CDR3 coding sequence is TGTGCCAGCTCACCATCCCCCCTCTCTGGGGCCAACGTCCTGACTTTC. Encoded protein: CASSPSPLSGANVLTF.